This paragraph reports one T cell receptor (beta chain). The sample is drawn from a study of blood T cell repertoires in COVID-19. In the authors' methods: Amplification with reference gene primers provided the estimates of nucleated cell counts. Profiled with immunoSEQ multiplex PCR; TCRdb holds only in-frame clones, not every one. V and J calls and clone size are given by that table; D and trimming were obtained from the DNA. The repertoire holds 150,000 to 200,000 clones, with roughly nine tenths as singletons. With 5 bases clipped from V and 4 bases from J, the junction kept 5 bases outside the gene matches. Looked up from germline, CDR1 is KGHDR and CDR2 is SFDVKD. The CDR3 loop spans 16 amino acids.

This TCR came from a man between 65 and 85 years old with active or convalescent COVID-19. Material for sequencing was peripheral blood. The chain is built from TRBV24-1 and TRBJ2-3; 13 bases match TRBD2. The CDR3 sequence is CATSGTSGRVADTQYF. For the CDR3, the DNA is TGTGCCACCAGTGGGACTAGCGGGAGAGTCGCAGATACGCAGTATTTT.